One sample yielded the 7 T cell receptor beta chains listed below, sequenced in a study of blood T cell repertoires in COVID-19. Only in-frame clones appear in the TCRdb table, and some are missing; sequencing was by immunoSEQ multiplex PCR. Of around 180,000 clones listed, roughly 80% are singletons. Sequencing was done on a sample of peripheral blood. These receptors were taken from a woman aged 25 to 45 with acute or convalescent COVID-19.

This clone was detected only a few times. Other nucleotide sequences from this sample produce the same CDR3. Here the CDR3 DNA reads TGCGCCAGCAGCCAAACCTACCCCCAAGAGACCCAGTACTTC. Translation: CASSQTYPQETQYF. V is TRBV4-3 and J is TRBJ2-5; D ambiguous. Trimming took off 2 bases at V and 1 base at J, with 8 bases between the two ends. CDR1 is LGHNA, CDR2 YSLEER, per germline. The CDR3 has 14 amino acids.

The V and J genes are TRBV7-9 and TRBJ2-1, with a weak D call TRBD2 (5 bases). CDR1 and CDR2 from the germline V gene are SEHNR and FQNEAQ (reference sequence). V lost 2 bases, J lost 8 bases, and 13 bases lay in between. The CDR3 is made up of 14 amino acids. In nucleotides, the CDR3 is TGTGCCAGCAGCTTATCACGGGAAGTGGATGAGCAGTTCTTC. Encoded protein: CASSLSREVDEQFF.

The chain links TRBV28 to TRBJ2-1; D is possibly TRBD2 (6 bases). The CDR3 length is 14 residues. The germline V and J ends were trimmed by 8 bases and 3 bases, with 14 bases remaining between them. Germline CDR1 and CDR2: MDHEN and SYDVKM. For the CDR3, the DNA is TGTGCCAGCGGGAGGACCGTAAACTACAATGAGCAGTTCTTC. This translates into CASGRTVNYNEQFF.

This clone was seen a few times. Additional DNA sequences in this sample encode the identical CDR3. The rearrangement links TRBV5-1 to TRBJ1-1; the D is unclear. The CDR3 runs to 14 residues. CDR1 SGHRS and CDR2 YFSETQ come from the germline V gene. The germline V and J ends were trimmed by 1 base and 0 bases, with 7 bases remaining between them. DNA for the CDR3: TGCGCCAGCAGCTTGACCGGGATGAACACTGAAGCTTTCTTT. Translating gives CASSLTGMNTEAFF.

The chain couples TRBV27 to TRBJ1-1; 8 bases align to TRBD1. The germline CDR1 and CDR2 sequences are MNHEY and SMNVEV (reference sequence). This CDR3 comprises 15 residues. J was trimmed by 1 base and V by 5 bases; bases with no gene match: 6. The CDR3 DNA reads TGTGCCAGCAGTATAAGGACAGGGAAGAACACTGAAGCTTTCTTT. Translating gives CASSIRTGKNTEAFF.

V gene TRBV28 combines with J gene TRBJ1-2; the match to TRBD1 covers 8 bases. Trimming at V came to 4 bases and at J to 8 bases, leaving 12 bases not matched to a gene. The CDR3 runs 15 residues. Germline V lookup: CDR1 MDHEN, CDR2 SYDVKM. The CDR3 spells CASSSPQGVSRGYTF. The CDR3 coding sequence is TGTGCCAGCAGTTCACCACAGGGGGTATCGCGCGGCTACACCTTC.

This clone has a handful of counts. Here the CDR3 DNA reads TGCGCCAGCAGCCAAGATGGCTTCACAGATACGCAGTATTTT. Protein product: CASSQDGFTDTQYF. The chain recombines TRBV4-1 with TRBJ2-3; D call uncertain. Germline V lookup: CDR1 MGHRA, CDR2 YSYEKL. This CDR3 is 14 amino acids long. V was trimmed by 0 bases and J by 2 bases, leaving 6 bases between them.